This T cell receptor (beta chain) appears in the sequencing data of a study of regulatory T cells in long-lasting Graves disease (dated by TCRdb to 2020 to 2022). Context from the whole study: Antithyroid drugs had been taken for less than 3 months by newly diagnosed Graves' disease patients. The study was conducted in China and was registered as a clinical trial. This study used TCR sequencing and RNA sequencing of peripheral blood to compare persistent Graves' disease patients against newly diagnosed Graves' disease patients. A total of around 35 samples underwent TCR sequencing: around 13 from persistent and approximately 20 from newly diagnosed Graves' disease patients. Results and caveats for the whole study, not just this receptor: Because the primary lesion, thyroid tissue, could not be accessed, the study looked at peripheral blood alone. Patients with persistent disease shared more public clonotypes (approximately 2,500) than newly diagnosed patients did (around 1,000). Only the TCR beta chain was sequenced and analyzed. The authors acknowledged the small sample size as a limitation that may reduce accuracy. Persistent disease showed preferential use of TRBV28, TRBJ1-2 and TRBJ2-5, whereas newly diagnosed disease favored TRBV20-1 and TRBJ2-1. Lower TCR Shannon entropy and fewer highly expanded clones were observed in persistent Graves' disease patients than in newly diagnosed patients, which suggested clonal expansion.

Receptor amplification or capture employed multiplex PCR. The data were produced on an Illumina HiSeq 4000. TCR beta libraries were built with iRepertoire HTBI primers and Arm-PCR amplification of CDR3 regions. Gel purification was performed on PCR products prior to sequencing. The authors processed their data as follows. A total of fewer than 70 TRBV and 14 TRBJ segments were identified across samples and were used for gene usage analysis of CDR3 amino acid clonotypes. Filtered high-quality paired reads were merged into contigs using COPE and FqMerger. BLAST was used to align contigs to the IMGT TRBV, TRBD and TRBJ reference genes, and CDR3 was defined following IMGT. Any clonotype with a frequency above 0.1% was counted as a highly expanded clone. Repertoire diversity was measured by Shannon entropy, and V-J evenness by the Gini coefficient. Public clonotypes were defined as clonotypes shared by more than one individual. TCRdb reprocessing: public reads trimmed at Q25 with fastp, clones called with MiXCR, in-frame beta chains kept. Every entry covers one CDR3 protein and lists the most common genes and DNA from its rows. It is TCRdb's table, rather than the study itself, that gives the V and J calls and clone size. The sample yields 350,000 to 500,000 distinct CDR3 sequences; 13% to 15% were counted once. The top ten constitute around a sixth of the sample.

V is shortened by 4 bases, J by 5 bases, and the region joining them spans 21 bases. From cysteine to phenylalanine, the CDR3 is 16 amino acids long. The read is trimmed to its CDR3 DNA, 48 bases read in frame from base 1. The germline V gene gives CDR1 as SGHDT and CDR2 as YYEEEE. This clonotype was counted many times. No antigen is known for it. One base away there is no much larger clone; base qualities are not given. The meaning of the sample's time point label: newly diagnosed GD, antithyroid drugs for less than 3 months. For both TCR sequencing and RNA sequencing, RNA was extracted from PBMCs in TRIzol. Graves' disease was diagnosed according to American Thyroid Association guidelines. Recruitment of patients was carried out at an endocrinology department in Xi'an, China. Each patient gave 8.5 to 9.5 milliliters of peripheral blood, collected in an EDTA anticoagulant tube. PBMCs were isolated by Ficoll Paque Plus density gradient separation without further T cell sorting. An Agilent 2100 Bioanalyzer and agarose gel were used to assess RNA quality, and a NanoDrop 2000 was used to measure RNA concentration.

This sample was also put to use in a study of T cells in Graves' hyperthyroidism and ophthalmopathy. As the second paper documents: Graves' hyperthyroidism was defined as stable when no progression to ophthalmopathy occurred over 18 months of follow-up. Hyperthyroidism patients were newly diagnosed, with disease duration under 2 months, and aged 18 to 65 years. Any patient with an uncontrolled infection, another autoimmune disease, pregnancy or lactation was excluded. Diagnoses relied on clinical symptoms, serum thyroxine and TRAb, thyroid ultrasound and orbital computed tomography. A first-round RT-PCR of the TCR CDR3 used the HTBI primer set with the Qiagen OneStep RT-PCR kit. Most expanded thyroid clonotypes (frequency above 0.001) were also detected in blood, a finding suggesting that blood repertoires may reflect thyroid immune responses. A model built on a 13 V-J signature distinguished ophthalmopathy from stable hyperthyroidism, reaching 87.88% sensitivity and around 81% specificity in cross-validation and 80%/75% in testing. In validation, progression to ophthalmopathy was predicted by the model with around 70% sensitivity and around 75% specificity, a median of roughly 6 months before onset. TCR V-J signatures able to tell the groups apart were searched for in a discovery cohort of 100 or so patients, of whom more than 40 had Graves' ophthalmopathy and 55 to 60 had stable Graves' hyperthyroidism. Prospective prediction of ophthalmopathy was tested in an independent validation cohort consisting of 18 hyperthyroidism patients and approximately 16 patients who later progressed to ophthalmopathy. The 95 to 100 discovery patients were randomly split 7:3 into training and test sets. In six Graves' hyperthyroidism patients, the study also compared T-cell repertoires from thyroid tissue with T-cell repertoires from blood. Following sampling, methimazole starting at 30 mg daily was given to hyperthyroidism patients, and high-dose intravenous methylprednisolone was given to ophthalmopathy patients. Libraries were constructed in a second round of multiplex PCR, after which size selection and purification were carried out. The libraries were sequenced on an Illumina HiSeq2000 using paired-end 100 bp reads. SOAPnuke was used to process the raw data, removing reads that contained adapters or uncalled bases, had a mean Phred below 15, or lacked an exact match to the constant primer or identifier. High-quality paired reads were merged with COPE v1.2.5, and unique nucleotide sequences were defined as clonotypes. MiTCR v1.1 was used to align clonotypes to the IMGT TRBV, TRBD and TRBJ reference segments. The analysis included only V-J combinations with a frequency above 0.0001, which together covered about 99% of the repertoires. A TCS score was defined as the ratio of F50 (clonal expansion) to E x V (chaos), with BLOSUM62-based TCRdist applied between CDR3 peptides within each V-J. Welch's t-statistics and random forest reduced roughly 500 V-J features to 10 to 15, which were used in a naive Bayes classifier (R e1071). Sample size was not statistically predetermined, and blinding of investigators to group allocation was not performed. According to the paper, TCR Vbeta CDR3 sequencing was carried out on roughly 130 peripheral blood samples, which came from 40 to 45 ophthalmopathy, 75 to 80 hyperthyroidism and some 17 progressor patients.

This receptor chain uses TRBV5-6 and TRBJ1-2, and possibly TRBD1, on 6 matching bases. This clonotype was sampled from a woman in her forties or fifties with Graves disease. Donor details come from another sample of the same person, matched by shared clones. The sample was peripheral blood mononuclear cells (PBMCs), taken at new diagnosis, from a patient treated with antithyroid drugs. The DNA sequence is as follows: TGTGCCAGCAGCCCCTTACCCCAGGGACAAGCATATGGCTACACCTTC. It encodes CASSPLPQGQAYGYTF.